This T cell receptor (beta chain) was sequenced in a study of brain T cells in children with intractable seizures. Findings of the study overall: Pre- and post-surgery blood differed in depth, so pre-surgery absences may be undersampling.

Germline V lookup: CDR1 KGHSH, CDR2 LQKENI. The CDR3 is 16 amino acids. V gave up 0 bases and J gave up 4 bases; unmatched junction bases: 8. Profiling relied on immunoSEQ multiplex PCR, and the TCRdb table lists in-frame clones only, not all of them. The data show approximately 330,000 clones, 93% seen once. Details on this clone: Its antigen is unknown.

Time point specified: blood from clinic visit 5 months post-surgery; TSC patient then seizure free. The chain links TRBV18 to TRBJ2-5; 7 nucleotides align to TRBD2. The sequence derives from a boy under two years old with tuberous sclerosis and intractable seizures. The material sequenced was peripheral blood, taken less than 6 months after surgery. The CDR3 nucleotides are TGTGCCAGCTCACCACCTTGGGGGGGAGAAGGAGAGACCCAGTACTTC. Translation gives CASSPPWGGEGETQYF.